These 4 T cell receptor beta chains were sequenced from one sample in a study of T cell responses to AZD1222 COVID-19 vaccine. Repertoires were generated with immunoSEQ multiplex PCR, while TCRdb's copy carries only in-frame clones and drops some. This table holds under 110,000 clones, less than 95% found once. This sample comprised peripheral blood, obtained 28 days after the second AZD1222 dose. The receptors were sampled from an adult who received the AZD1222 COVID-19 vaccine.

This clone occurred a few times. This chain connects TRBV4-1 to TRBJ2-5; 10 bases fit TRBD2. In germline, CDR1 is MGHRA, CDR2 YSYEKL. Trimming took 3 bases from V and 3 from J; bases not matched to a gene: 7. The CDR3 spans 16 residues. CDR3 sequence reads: CASSHLAGAGEETQYF. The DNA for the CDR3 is TGCGCCAGCAGCCACCTAGCGGGGGCCGGCGAAGAGACCCAGTACTTC.

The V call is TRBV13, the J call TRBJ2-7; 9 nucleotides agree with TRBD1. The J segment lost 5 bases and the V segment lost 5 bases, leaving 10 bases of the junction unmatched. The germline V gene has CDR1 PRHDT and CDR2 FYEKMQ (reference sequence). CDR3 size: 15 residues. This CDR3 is CASSERTGTGNEQYF. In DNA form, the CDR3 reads TGTGCCAGCAGCGAACGTACCGGGACAGGGAACGAGCAGTACTTC.

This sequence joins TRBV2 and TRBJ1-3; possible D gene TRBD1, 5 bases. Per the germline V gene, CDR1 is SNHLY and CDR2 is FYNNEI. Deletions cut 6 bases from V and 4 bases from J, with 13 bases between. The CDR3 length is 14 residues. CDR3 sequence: CASRKTANGNTIYF. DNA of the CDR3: TGTGCCAGCAGGAAGACAGCAAACGGAAACACCATATATTTT.

In nucleotides, the CDR3 is TGTGCCAGCAGCTCACCGGGACGGTATACTGAAGCTTTCTTT. It specifies CASSSPGRYTEAFF. The gene calls are TRBV11-2 and TRBJ1-1; a possible D gene is TRBD1 (5 bases). Germline-derived CDR1 and CDR2 are SGHAT and FQNNGV. V lost 4 bases, J lost 5 bases, and 14 bases lay in between. The CDR3 is made up of 14 amino acids.